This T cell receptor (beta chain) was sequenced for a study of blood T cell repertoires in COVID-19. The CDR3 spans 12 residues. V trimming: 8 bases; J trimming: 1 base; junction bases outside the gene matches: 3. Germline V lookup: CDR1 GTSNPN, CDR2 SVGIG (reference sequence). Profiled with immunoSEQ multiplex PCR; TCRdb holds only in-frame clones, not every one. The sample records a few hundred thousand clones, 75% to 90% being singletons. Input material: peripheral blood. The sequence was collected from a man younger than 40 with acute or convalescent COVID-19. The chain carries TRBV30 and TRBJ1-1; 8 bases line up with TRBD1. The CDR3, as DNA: TGTGCCAACGACAGGGGGAACACTGAAGCTTTCTTT. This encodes CANDRGNTEAFF.